This TCR beta chain was recorded in a study of neurological immune-mediated disorders. Stated time point: longitudinal time-point 3. The V gene's germline CDR1 is SGHVS and CDR2 FQNEAQ. V dropped 3 bases and J dropped 7 bases, with 10 bases sitting between them. This CDR3 is built from 14 residues. Study-level findings and limits: The level of TCR clonal expansion was highest in patients with HTLV-1-associated myelopathy and lowest in multiple sclerosis, where it fell below the level seen in healthy controls. Private repertoires in all groups were suggested by the absence of shared CDR3 amino acid sequences among expanded clones across subjects.

The cDNA was generated through 5'RACE incorporating 10-nucleotide random UMIs. MiXCR was run by TCRdb on the 5' RACE reads, yielding one entry per CDR3 protein. The sample has roughly 100,000 distinct CDR3 sequences; 10% to 12% are singletons. Points on this clonotype: Its antigen is as yet unknown.

This TCR came from a female donor with HTLV-1-associated myelopathy (HAM/TSP). J is TRBJ1-6 and V is TRBV7-8; D is unclear. Sample: PBMCs. CDR3 residues: CASSFFVGNSPLHF. CDR3 coding DNA: TGTGCCAGCAGCTTCTTTGTGGGGAATTCACCCCTCCACTTT.